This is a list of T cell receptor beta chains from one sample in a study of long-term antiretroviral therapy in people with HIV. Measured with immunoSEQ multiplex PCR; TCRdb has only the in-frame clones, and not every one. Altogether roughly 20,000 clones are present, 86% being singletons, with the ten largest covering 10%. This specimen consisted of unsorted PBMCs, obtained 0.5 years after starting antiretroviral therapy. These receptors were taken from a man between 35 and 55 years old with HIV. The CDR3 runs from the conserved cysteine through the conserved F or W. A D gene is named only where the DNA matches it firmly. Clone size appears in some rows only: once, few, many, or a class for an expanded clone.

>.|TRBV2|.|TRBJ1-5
CASSEQLSNQPQHF
TGTGCCAGCAGTGAACAACTTAGCAATCAGCCCCAGCATTTT
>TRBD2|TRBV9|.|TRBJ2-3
CASSVARLAGGTDTQYF
TGTGCCAGCAGCGTAGCGAGACTAGCGGGGGGTACAGATACGCAGTATTTT
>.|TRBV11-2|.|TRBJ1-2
CASSSLRGSYGYTF
TGTGCCAGCAGCAGCTTAAGGGGAAGCTATGGCTACACCTTC
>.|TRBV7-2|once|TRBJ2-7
CASSLAGVLYEQYF
TGTGCCAGCAGCTTAGCGGGAGTGCTTTACGAGCAGTACTTC
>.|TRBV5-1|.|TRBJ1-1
CASSRIVGMNTEAFF
TGCGCCAGCAGTCGAATCGTTGGAATGAACACTGAAGCTTTCTTT
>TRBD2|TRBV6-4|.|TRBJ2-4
CASRNPSGGSENIQYF
TGTGCCAGCAGGAACCCTAGCGGGGGAAGTGAAAACATTCAGTACTTC
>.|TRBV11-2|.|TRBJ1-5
CASSLGTVQNQPQHF
TGTGCCAGCAGCTTAGGAACGGTCCAAAATCAGCCCCAGCATTTT
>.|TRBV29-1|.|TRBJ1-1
CSGSGGVGTEAFF
TGCAGCGGGAGTGGGGGGGTCGGCACTGAAGCTTTCTTT
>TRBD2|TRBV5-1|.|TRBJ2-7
CASSLAGAGGFYEQYF
TGCGCCAGCAGCTTGGCCGGAGCGGGAGGGTTTTACGAGCAGTACTTC
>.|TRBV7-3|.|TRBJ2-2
CASSDWGGELFF
TGTGCCAGCAGCGATTGGGGCGGGGAGCTGTTTTTT
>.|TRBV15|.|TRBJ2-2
CATMGGAGELFF
TGTGCCACCATGGGGGGCGCCGGGGAGCTGTTTTTT
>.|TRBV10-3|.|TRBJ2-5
CAISDPEETQYF
TGTGCCATCAGTGACCCGGAAGAGACCCAGTACTTC
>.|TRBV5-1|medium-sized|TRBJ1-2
CASSLVPAHYGYTF
TGCGCCAGCAGCTTGGTTCCAGCCCACTATGGCTACACCTTC
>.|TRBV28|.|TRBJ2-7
CASTSYGAEQYF
TGTGCCAGCACCTCCTATGGGGCCGAGCAGTACTTC
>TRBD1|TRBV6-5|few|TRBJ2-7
CASSYSTGPLPYEQYF
TGTGCCAGCAGTTACTCGACAGGGCCCCTTCCCTACGAGCAGTACTTC
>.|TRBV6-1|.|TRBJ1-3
CASTKPGNTIYF
TGTGCCAGCACCAAACCGGGAAACACCATATATTTT
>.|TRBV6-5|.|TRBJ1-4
CASSLYATNEKLFF
TGTGCCAGCAGTCTATATGCAACTAATGAAAAACTGTTTTTT
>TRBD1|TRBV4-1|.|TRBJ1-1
CASSQGGGGGDSMNTEAFF
TGCGCCAGCAGCCAAGGGGGGGGAGGGGGCGATTCCATGAACACTGAAGCTTTCTTT
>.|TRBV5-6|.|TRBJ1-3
CASSLNRVRTGNTIYF
TGTGCCAGCAGCTTGAACAGGGTACGGACTGGAAACACCATATATTTT
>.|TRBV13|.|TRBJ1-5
CASSLARLNQPQHF
TGTGCCAGCAGCTTAGCCAGACTCAATCAGCCCCAGCATTTT
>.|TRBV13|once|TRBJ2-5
CASSNRRLKQETQYF
TGTGCCAGCAGCAACAGGCGGCTAAAACAAGAGACCCAGTACTTC
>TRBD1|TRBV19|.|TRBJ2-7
CASSTDRGLEQYF
TGTGCCAGTAGTACGGACAGGGGGCTAGAGCAGTACTTC
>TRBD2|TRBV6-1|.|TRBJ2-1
CASSDGLAGGLEQFF
TGTGCCAGCAGTGACGGACTAGCGGGGGGGCTTGAGCAGTTCTTC
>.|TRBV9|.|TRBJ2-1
CASSVATGNEQFF
TGTGCCAGCAGCGTAGCTACGGGCAATGAGCAGTTCTTC
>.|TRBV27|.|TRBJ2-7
CASGPLPQVLGAREQYF
TGTGCCAGCGGACCCCTCCCCCAGGTTCTGGGGGCTAGGGAGCAGTACTTC
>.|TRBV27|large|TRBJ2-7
CASSLDGRLDEQYF
TGTGCCAGCAGTTTAGACGGCCGCCTCGACGAGCAGTACTTC
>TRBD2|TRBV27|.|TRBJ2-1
CASSAGTTPNNEQFF
TGTGCCAGCAGCGCCGGGACTACACCAAACAATGAGCAGTTCTTC
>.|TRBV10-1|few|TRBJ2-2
CASSEDALFDGELFF
TGCGCCAGCAGTGAGGATGCGCTTTTCGACGGGGAGCTGTTTTTT
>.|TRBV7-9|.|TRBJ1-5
CASSPWGGQPQHF
TGTGCCAGCAGCCCATGGGGCGGGCAGCCCCAGCATTTT
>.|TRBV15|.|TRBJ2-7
CATSRDYSLRRF
TGTGCCACCAGCAGAGACTACAGTTTGCGACGCTTC
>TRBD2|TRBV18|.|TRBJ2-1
CASSPSWTSGVPEQFF
TGTGCCAGCTCCCCATCGTGGACTAGCGGGGTTCCTGAGCAGTTCTTC
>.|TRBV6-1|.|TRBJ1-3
CASSEADSHSGNTIYF
TGTGCCAGCAGTGAAGCGGACAGCCACTCTGGAAACACCATATATTTT
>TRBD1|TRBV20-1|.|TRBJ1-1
CSTPGDSEAFF
TGCAGCACACCAGGGGACAGTGAAGCTTTCTTT
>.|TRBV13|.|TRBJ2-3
CASSGTLVDTQYF
TGTGCCAGCAGCGGAACGCTAGTAGATACGCAGTATTTT
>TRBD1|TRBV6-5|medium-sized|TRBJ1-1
CASREGQGAPRAFF
TGTGCCAGCAGGGAGGGACAGGGGGCGCCTCGAGCTTTCTTT
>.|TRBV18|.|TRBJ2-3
CASSPPLSKIRTDTQYF
TGTGCCAGCTCACCACCTCTTTCCAAGATACGCACAGATACGCAGTATTTT
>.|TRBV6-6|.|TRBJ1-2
CASSYSGNYGYTF
TGTGCCAGCAGTTACTCAGGGAACTATGGCTACACCTTC
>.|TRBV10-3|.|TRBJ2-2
CAIRGVSTGELFF
TGTGCCATCAGGGGGGTGAGCACCGGGGAGCTGTTTTTT
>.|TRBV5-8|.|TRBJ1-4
CASSFAFNSPDEKLFF
TGTGCCAGCAGCTTTGCGTTTAATTCCCCTGATGAAAAACTGTTTTTT
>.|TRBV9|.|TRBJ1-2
CASSATGTALVGYTF
TGTGCCAGCAGCGCAACCGGTACGGCACTGGTGGGCTACACCTTC
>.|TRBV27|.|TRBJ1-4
CASSSRGDTGEKLFF
TGTGCCAGCAGTTCAAGGGGAGACACGGGTGAAAAACTGTTTTTT
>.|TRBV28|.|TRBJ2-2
CASTQDRVTGELFF
TGTGCCAGCACCCAGGACAGAGTCACCGGGGAGCTGTTTTTT
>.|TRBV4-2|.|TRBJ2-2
CASSQDPLGGTNTGELFF
TGTGCCAGCAGCCAAGATCCCCTCGGTGGGACGAACACCGGGGAGCTGTTTTTT
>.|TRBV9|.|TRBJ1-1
CASSVDTGTNTEAFF
TGTGCCAGCAGCGTAGACACAGGGACCAACACTGAAGCTTTCTTT
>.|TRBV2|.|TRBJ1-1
CASSEDRYTEAFF
TGTGCCAGCAGTGAAGACCGTTACACTGAAGCTTTCTTT
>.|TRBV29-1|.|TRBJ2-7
CSVTAQPGYEQYF
TGCAGCGTTACGGCCCAACCTGGGTACGAGCAGTACTTC
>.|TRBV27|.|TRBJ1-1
CASSLFRGTEAFF
TGTGCCAGCAGTTTGTTTAGGGGCACTGAAGCTTTCTTT
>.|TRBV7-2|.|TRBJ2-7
CASSLFRVDEQYF
TGTGCCAGCAGCTTATTCAGGGTCGACGAGCAGTACTTC
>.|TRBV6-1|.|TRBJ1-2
CASSVGGLPTGGYTF
TGTGCCAGCAGTGTGGGGGGGCTCCCCACGGGTGGCTACACCTTC
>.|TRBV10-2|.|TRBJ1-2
CASSEDIGPKGGYTF
TGCGCCAGCAGTGAGGATATCGGCCCTAAGGGCGGCTACACCTTC
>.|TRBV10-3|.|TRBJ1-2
CAISEGVSVSYTF
TGTGCCATCAGTGAGGGCGTATCCGTTAGCTACACCTTC
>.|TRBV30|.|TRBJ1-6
CAWGDSRASLHF
TGTGCCTGGGGAGATTCCAGGGCGTCCCTCCACTTT
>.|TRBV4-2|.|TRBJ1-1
CASSQDLAVNTEAFF
TGTGCCAGCAGCCAAGATTTGGCAGTGAACACTGAAGCTTTCTTT
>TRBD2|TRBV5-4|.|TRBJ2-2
CASSLSGLAAGELFF
TGTGCCAGCAGCTTGAGTGGACTAGCAGCCGGGGAGCTGTTTTTT
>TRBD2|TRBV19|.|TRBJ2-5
CASSTSGAPQETQYF
TGTGCCAGTAGTACAAGCGGGGCTCCCCAAGAGACCCAGTACTTC
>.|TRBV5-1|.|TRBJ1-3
CASSFFETGSQNTIYF
TGCGCCAGCAGTTTCTTCGAAACAGGATCCCAGAACACCATATATTTT
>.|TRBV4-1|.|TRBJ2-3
CASSHLLAETQYF
TGCGCCAGCAGCCACCTACTAGCTGAGACGCAGTATTTT
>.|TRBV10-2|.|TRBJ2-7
CASTGETYEQYF
TGCGCCAGCACAGGGGAAACCTACGAGCAGTACTTC
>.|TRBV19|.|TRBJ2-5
CASSITGLLETQYF
TGTGCCAGTAGTATAACTGGACTACTAGAGACCCAGTACTTC